Detailed here is one TCR beta chain. Its matching antigen is unknown. This specimen belongs to a study of cytomegalovirus exposure and HLA in healthy donors. Study-wide results and caveats: That first-cohort TCR clusters tended to co-occur in the 95 to 150 validation repertoires was found in a later analysis. Cytomegalovirus association was listed for 150 to 200 TCR beta chains. In vitro, three CMV-associated chains proved specific for CMV antigens.

The data were produced by immunoSEQ multiplex PCR, yet TCRdb's version contains in-frame clones alone and is incomplete. Among roughly 52,000 clones listed, roughly 85% were seen once. Germline V gene lookup returns CDR1 SNHLY and CDR2 FYNNEI. The length of the CDR3 is 13 residues. Trimming took off 6 bases at V and 9 bases at J, with 15 bases between the two ends. This receptor was obtained from a woman aged 25 to 45 in good health and CMV-seronegative. The sequencing sample was made of PBMCs. The chain has TRBV2 and TRBJ2-1; possible D gene TRBD2, 6 bases. The CDR3 bases are TGTGCCAGCAGAGAGGGGCCCGGGGGTGAGCAGTTCTTC. This codes for CASREGPGGEQFF.